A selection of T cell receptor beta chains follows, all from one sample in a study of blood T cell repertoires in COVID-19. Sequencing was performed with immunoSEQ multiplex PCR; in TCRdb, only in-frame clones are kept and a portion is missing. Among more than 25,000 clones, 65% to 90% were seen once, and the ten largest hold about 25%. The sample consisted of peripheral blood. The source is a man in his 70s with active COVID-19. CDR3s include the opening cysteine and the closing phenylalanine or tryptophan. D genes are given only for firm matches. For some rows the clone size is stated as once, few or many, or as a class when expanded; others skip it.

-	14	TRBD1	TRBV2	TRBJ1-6	CASSMGQAGGPLHF	TGTGCCAGCAGTATGGGACAGGCGGGGGGGCCCCTCCACTTT
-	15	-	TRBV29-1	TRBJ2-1	CSVEFPSVLTREQFF	TGCAGCGTTGAATTTCCTAGCGTTCTCACAAGGGAGCAGTTCTTC
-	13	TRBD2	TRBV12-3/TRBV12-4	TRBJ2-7	CASRTSGSYEQYF	TGTGCCAGCAGGACTAGCGGGAGTTACGAGCAGTACTTC
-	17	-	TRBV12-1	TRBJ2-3	CASSFEAYPRRPDTQYF	TGTGCCAGCAGCTTTGAGGCCTATCCACGGAGGCCAGATACGCAGTATTTT
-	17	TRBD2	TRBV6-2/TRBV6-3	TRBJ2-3	CASSYSQRGLRGDTQYF	TGTGCCAGCAGTTACTCCCAGCGGGGGCTTAGGGGAGATACGCAGTATTTT
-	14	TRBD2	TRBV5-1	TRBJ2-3	CASSLAGTTDTQYF	TGCGCCAGCAGTCTAGCGGGAACCACAGATACGCAGTATTTT
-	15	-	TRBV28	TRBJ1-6	CASRSRQVTNSPLHF	TGTGCCAGCAGATCAAGACAGGTTACGAATTCACCCCTCCACTTT
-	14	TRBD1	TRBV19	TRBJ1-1	CASSSDRGSTEAFF	TGTGCCAGTAGTTCCGACAGGGGGTCCACTGAAGCTTTCTTT
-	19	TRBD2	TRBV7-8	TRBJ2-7	CASSRKPGLRAPGFYEQYF	TGTGCCAGCAGCCGCAAACCGGGACTAAGGGCCCCCGGTTTTTACGAGCAGTACTTC
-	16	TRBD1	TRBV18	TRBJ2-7	CASSLSTGGGSYEQYF	TGTGCCAGCTCACTATCGACAGGGGGCGGTAGCTACGAGCAGTACTTC
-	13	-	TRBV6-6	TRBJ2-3	CASHRASTDTQYF	TGTGCCAGCCACAGGGCTAGCACAGATACGCAGTATTTT
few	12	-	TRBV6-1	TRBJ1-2	CASSEGTSGYTF	TGTGCCAGCAGCGAAGGAACTTCGGGCTACACCTTC
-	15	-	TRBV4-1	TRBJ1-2	CASSQVSAGNYGYTF	TGCGCCAGCAGCCAAGTAAGTGCAGGAAACTATGGCTACACCTTC
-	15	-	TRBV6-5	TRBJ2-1	CASSYDLAQSNEQFF	TGTGCCAGCAGTTACGATCTAGCGCAATCCAATGAGCAGTTCTTC
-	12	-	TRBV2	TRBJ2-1	CASRDSYNEQFF	TGTGCCAGCCGGGACTCTTACAATGAGCAGTTCTTC
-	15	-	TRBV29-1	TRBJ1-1	CSVEETGRGNTEAFF	TGCAGCGTTGAAGAAACAGGCAGGGGGAACACTGAAGCTTTCTTT
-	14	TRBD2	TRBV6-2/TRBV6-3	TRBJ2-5	CASSISGSQETQYF	TGTGCCAGCAGTATCAGCGGGAGCCAAGAGACCCAGTACTTC
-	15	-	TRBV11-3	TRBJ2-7	CASSLDHTGTYEQYF	TGTGCCAGCAGCTTAGATCACACAGGGACCTACGAGCAGTACTTC
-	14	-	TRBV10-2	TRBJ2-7	CASSEFGRTYEQYF	TGCGCCAGCAGTGAGTTCGGCAGGACCTACGAGCAGTACTTC
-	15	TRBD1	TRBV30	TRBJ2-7	CAWEAGTGARYEQYF	TGTGCCTGGGAGGCCGGGACAGGGGCACGCTACGAGCAGTACTTC
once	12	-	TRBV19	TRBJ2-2	CASSIMRGELFF	TGTGCCAGTAGTATCATGCGCGGGGAGCTGTTTTTT
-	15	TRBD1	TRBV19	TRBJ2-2	CASSRDRGRAGELFF	TGTGCCAGTAGTAGGGACAGGGGACGCGCCGGGGAGCTGTTTTTT
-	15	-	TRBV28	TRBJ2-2	CASSFGQGGTGELFF	TGTGCCAGCAGTTTCGGGCAGGGTGGGACCGGGGAGCTGTTTTTT
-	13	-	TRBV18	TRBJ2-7	CASSPLNSYEQYF	TGTGCCAGCTCACCACTAAACAGCTACGAGCAGTACTTC
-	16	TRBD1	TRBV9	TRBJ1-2	CASSLYQRQGTYGYTF	TGTGCCAGCAGCCTGTACCAAAGACAGGGGACCTATGGCTACACCTTC
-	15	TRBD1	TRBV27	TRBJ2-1	CASTQQGAAYNEQFF	TGTGCCAGCACCCAACAGGGGGCGGCCTACAATGAGCAGTTCTTC
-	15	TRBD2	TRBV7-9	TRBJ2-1	CASSSGLAGSGEQFF	TGTGCCAGCAGCTCGGGACTAGCGGGCTCAGGTGAGCAGTTCTTC
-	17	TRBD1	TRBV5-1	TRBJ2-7	CASSLGQGAGDSYEQYF	TGCGCCAGCAGCTTGGGACAGGGCGCAGGCGACTCCTACGAGCAGTACTTC
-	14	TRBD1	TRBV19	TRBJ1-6	CASSTQGAQSPLHF	TGTGCCAGTAGTACCCAGGGGGCTCAATCACCCCTCCACTTT
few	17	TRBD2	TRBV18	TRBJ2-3	CASSPRGLAGAADTQYF	TGTGCCAGCTCACCAAGAGGACTAGCGGGAGCGGCAGATACGCAGTATTTT
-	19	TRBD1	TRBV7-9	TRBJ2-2	CASSPMRDRGRLGTGELFF	TGTGCCAGCAGCCCCATGCGGGACAGGGGGCGCTTGGGGACCGGGGAGCTGTTTTTT
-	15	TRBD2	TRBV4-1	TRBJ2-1	CASSQGLAGENEQFF	TGCGCCAGCAGCCAAGGACTAGCGGGAGAGAATGAGCAGTTCTTC
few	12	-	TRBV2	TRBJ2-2	CASEWTAGELFF	TGTGCCAGCGAGTGGACTGCCGGGGAGCTGTTTTTT
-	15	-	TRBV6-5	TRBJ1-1	CASRPGGGPNTEAFF	TGTGCCAGCAGGCCGGGGGGGGGACCGAACACTGAAGCTTTCTTT
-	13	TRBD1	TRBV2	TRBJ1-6	CASSRQGRSPLHF	TGTGCCAGCAGTAGACAGGGTCGTTCACCCCTCCACTTT
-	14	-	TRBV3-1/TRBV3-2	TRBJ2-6	CASSQVSGANVLTF	TGTGCCAGCAGCCAAGTATCCGGGGCCAACGTCCTGACTTTC
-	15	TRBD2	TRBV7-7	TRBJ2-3	CASSLNQGGIDTQYF	TGTGCTAGCAGCCTTAACCAGGGAGGGATAGATACGCAGTATTTT
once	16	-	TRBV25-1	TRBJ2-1	CASSEPPGVAGDEQFF	TGTGCCAGCAGTGAACCCCCCGGGGTTGCAGGCGATGAGCAGTTCTTC
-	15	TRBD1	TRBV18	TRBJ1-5	CASSPGTGINQPQHF	TGTGCCAGCTCTCCCGGGACAGGGATAAATCAGCCCCAGCATTTT
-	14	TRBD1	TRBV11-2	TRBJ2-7	CASSATTGSYEQYF	TGTGCCAGCAGCGCCACGACAGGGTCCTACGAGCAGTACTTC
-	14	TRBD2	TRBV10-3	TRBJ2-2	CAIGKRENTGELFF	TGTGCCATCGGCAAGCGGGAGAACACCGGGGAGCTGTTTTTT
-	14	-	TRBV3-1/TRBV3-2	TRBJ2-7	CASSDRGAHYEQYF	TGTGCCAGCAGTGATCGGGGGGCGCACTACGAGCAGTACTTC
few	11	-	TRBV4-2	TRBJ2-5	CASRMQETQYF	TGTGCCAGTCGTATGCAGGAGACCCAGTACTTC
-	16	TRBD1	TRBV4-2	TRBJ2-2	CASSQRDRTNTGELFF	TGTGCCAGCAGCCAGCGGGACAGGACGAACACCGGGGAGCTGTTTTTT
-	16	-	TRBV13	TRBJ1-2	CASSPNPQRVFNGYTF	TGTGCCAGCAGCCCCAACCCCCAGAGGGTCTTCAATGGCTACACCTTC
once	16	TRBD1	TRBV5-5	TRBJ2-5	CASSVGTALTRETQYF	TGTGCCAGCAGCGTTGGGACAGCCCTCACGCGGGAGACCCAGTACTTC
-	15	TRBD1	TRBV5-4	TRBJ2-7	CASSSPGQGAYEQYF	TGTGCCAGCAGCTCCCCGGGACAGGGGGCCTACGAGCAGTACTTC
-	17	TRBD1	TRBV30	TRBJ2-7	CAWSPASGTGVSYEQYF	TGTGCCTGGAGTCCTGCGTCGGGGACAGGGGTCTCCTACGAGCAGTACTTC
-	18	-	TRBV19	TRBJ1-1	CASSFHRAATLMNTEAFF	TGTGCCAGTAGTTTCCACAGGGCTGCAACCCTGATGAACACTGAAGCTTTCTTT
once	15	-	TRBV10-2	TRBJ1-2	CASTLLQGPNYGYTF	TGCGCCAGCACCCTACTACAGGGACCCAACTATGGCTACACCTTC
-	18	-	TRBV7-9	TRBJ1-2	CASSRDRPDGPENYGYTF	TGTGCCAGCAGCCGCGACAGGCCTGACGGCCCCGAGAATTATGGCTACACCTTC
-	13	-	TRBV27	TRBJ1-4	CASRPGSAEKLFF	TGTGCCAGCAGGCCCGGGAGTGCCGAAAAACTGTTTTTT
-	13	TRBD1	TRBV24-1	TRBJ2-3	CATRSTGADTQYF	TGTGCCACCAGGTCAACAGGGGCAGATACGCAGTATTTT
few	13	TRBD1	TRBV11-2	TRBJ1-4	CASSPRDSEKLFF	TGTGCCAGCAGCCCTAGGGACAGCGAAAAACTGTTTTTT
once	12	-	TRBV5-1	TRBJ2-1	CASSWGDNEQFF	TGCGCCAGCAGCTGGGGGGATAATGAGCAGTTCTTC
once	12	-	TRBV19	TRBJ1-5	CASSTGNQPQHF	TGTGCCAGTAGTACCGGGAATCAGCCCCAGCATTTT
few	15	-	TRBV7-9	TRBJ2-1	CASSQGTDSYNEQFF	TGTGCCAGCAGCCAGGGGACCGACTCCTACAATGAGCAGTTCTTC